The 18 T cell receptor beta chains below come from one sample, sequenced in a study of cytomegalovirus exposure and HLA in healthy donors (dated by TCRdb to the late 2010s). Preparation of the library involved the immunoSEQ multiplex PCR assay. The multiplex PCR relied on a mix of 60 forward primers for TCR Vbeta segments and 13 reverse primers for TCR Jbeta segments. The table was pulled from immuneACCESS by TCRdb, which kept in-frame rearrangements only. Such tables lose some clones; where checked, under half of the loss comes from unresolved V genes, and the rest has no known cause. The sample data list approximately 180,000 clones, and about 90% of these were observed just once. Jointly, the top ten make up 0.2% to 0.3% of the sample. The sequencing sample was made of PBMCs. Receptor source: a girl under two years old in good health and CMV-seronegative.

The chain recombines TRBV4-2 with TRBJ2-5; 7 nucleotides line up with TRBD2. CDR1 is LGHNA, CDR2 YNFKEQ, per germline. The V segment lost 3 bases and the J segment 5 bases; nucleotides outside the gene matches: 9. The CDR3 is 15 amino acids. The chain's CDR3 is CASSQALASGETQYF. CDR3 DNA: TGTGCCAGCAGCCAGGCACTAGCGAGCGGGGAGACCCAGTACTTC.

The J gene is TRBJ2-1, the V gene TRBV7-2; D unresolved. Looked up from germline, CDR1 is SGHTA and CDR2 is FQGNSA. V was shortened by 0 bases and J by 9 bases, with 12 bases between the two germline ends. The length of the CDR3 is 14 residues. The CDR3 DNA sequence: TGTGCCAGCAGCTTAGCGTCAGGCCGAAGTGAGCAGTTCTTC. It is translated as CASSLASGRSEQFF.

The rearrangement joins TRBV30 to TRBJ1-1, with 7 bases matching TRBD1. The CDR3 sequence is 13 residues long. V was pared by 8 bases and J by 3 bases, with 9 bases of the junction left unmatched. Per the germline V gene, CDR1 is GTSNPN and CDR2 is SVGIG (reference sequence). The CDR3 sequence is CAHTGTADTEAFF. The CDR3 DNA reads as TGTGCCCATACCGGGACAGCGGACACTGAAGCTTTCTTT. Drawing the rest from reference TRBV30 and TRBJ1-1, the complete variable domain is SQTIHQWPATLVQPVGSPLSLECTVEGTSNPNLYWYRQAAGRGLQLLFYSVGIGQISSEVPQNLSASRPQDRQFILSSKKLLLSDSGFYLCAHTGTADTEAFFGQGTRLTVV.

This clone came up once. V usage is TRBV5-1 and J usage is TRBJ2-1; TRBD2 matches at 10 bases. The CDR3 spans 19 residues. CDR1 SGHRS and CDR2 YFSETQ come from the germline V gene. The J segment lost 0 bases and the V segment lost 0 bases, leaving 9 bases of the junction unmatched. CDR3 loop: CASSLVRLAGDTSYNEQFF. The CDR3 DNA reads TGCGCCAGCAGCTTGGTGCGCCTAGCGGGAGATACCTCCTACAATGAGCAGTTCTTC. The whole variable domain, remainder taken from reference TRBV5-1 and TRBJ2-1, is KAGVTQTPRYLIKTRGQQVTLSCSPISGHRSVSWYQQTPGQGLQFLFEYFSETQRNKGNFPGRFSGRQFSNSRSEMNVSTLELGDSALYLCASSLVRLAGDTSYNEQFFGPGTRLTVL.

The chain carries TRBV27 and TRBJ2-1; TRBD2 might be the D (6 bases). Between the trimmed V and J ends, which lost 3 bases and 5 bases, there was a span of 11 bases. The CDR3 has 14 residues. The germline V gene has CDR1 MNHEY and CDR2 SMNVEV (reference sequence). The CDR3 region is CASSFEGRNNEQFF. CDR3 sequence (DNA): TGTGCCAGCAGTTTTGAAGGGAGGAACAATGAGCAGTTCTTC.

The CDR3 reads CASSQDLHQSADTQYF. The DNA of the CDR3 is TGTGCCAGCAGCCAAGATCTCCACCAGTCCGCAGATACGCAGTATTTT. The chain is built from TRBV4-2 and TRBJ2-3; D is unclear. Trimming pared 0 bases from V and 4 bases from J, leaving 14 bases between. Per germline, CDR1 LGHNA and CDR2 YNFKEQ. The CDR3 sequence is 16 residues long.

The J gene is TRBJ2-3, the V gene TRBV4-3, with a weak D call TRBD2 (7 bases). Trimming shortened V by 0 bases and J by 3 bases, and 16 bases separated the two germline ends. Germline lookup yields CDR1 LGHNA and CDR2 YSLEER. The CDR3 is made up of 17 amino acids. CDR3 DNA: TGCGCCAGCAGCCAAGAGGCAGGGGAGGGAGTAACAGATACGCAGTATTTT. This gives the protein CASSQEAGEGVTDTQYF.

This chain connects TRBV25-1 to TRBJ2-5, with 10 bases aligning to TRBD1. The germline CDR1 and CDR2 sequences are MGHDK and SYGVNS. V was pared by 9 bases and J by 5 bases, with 6 bases of the junction left unmatched. The CDR3 sequence is 13 residues long. CDR3: CASRTGGQETQYF. CDR3 nucleotide sequence: TGTGCCAGTCGGACAGGGGGGCAGGAGACCCAGTACTTC.

V is TRBV5-6 and J is TRBJ1-1; weak D call: TRBD1 (6 bases). Trimming removed 4 bases from V and 1 base from J, with 20 bases in between. Germline values: CDR1 SGHDT, CDR2 YYEEEE. This CDR3 comprises 17 residues. In DNA, the CDR3 is TGTGCCAGCAGCCCAACGCCCCGACCCAGGGGGAACACTGAAGCTTTCTTT. The encoded protein is CASSPTPRPRGNTEAFF.

The chain carries TRBV11-2 and TRBJ1-1, with D hard to call. Per the germline V gene, CDR1 is SGHAT and CDR2 is FQNNGV. This CDR3 contains 14 residues. The V gene lost 5 bases and the J gene lost 11 bases, with 21 bases spanning the gap. The CDR3 reads CASSHVLRGPRAFF. CDR3 sequence (DNA): TGTGCCAGCAGCCACGTTCTAAGAGGCCCACGGGCTTTCTTT.

CDR3 amino acids: CASSLGLANTGELFF. The CDR3 DNA reads TGTGCCAGCAGCTTAGGCCTAGCGAACACCGGGGAGCTGTTTTTT. The V call is TRBV7-9, the J call TRBJ2-2; D unresolved. V lost 1 base to trimming and J lost 0 bases, with 6 bases between them. This CDR3 region has 15 residues. The V gene's germline CDR1 is SEHNR and CDR2 FQNEAQ (reference sequence).

This rearrangement joins TRBV10-3 to TRBJ2-3; 7 bases are shared with TRBD2. V gave up 8 bases and J gave up 0 bases; unmatched junction bases: 2. This CDR3 is built from 13 residues. Germline V CDR1 and CDR2: ENHRY, SYGVKD. The CDR3 DNA reads as TGTGCCATCGGGGGGGTTAGCACAGATACGCAGTATTTT. Its translation: CAIGGVSTDTQYF.

The rearrangement uses TRBV11-2 and TRBJ2-1, with D perhaps matching TRBD2 (5 bases). Trimming took off 3 bases at V and 4 bases at J, with 10 bases between the two ends. There are 14 residues in the CDR3. The germline V gene has CDR1 SGHAT and CDR2 FQNNGV. The CDR3 DNA is TGTGCCAGCAGCTTTAGCCGGGATTACAATGAGCAGTTCTTC. Translation: CASSFSRDYNEQFF.

The chain is built from TRBV5-1 and TRBJ2-7; TRBD1 matches 7 bases. The CDR3 has 14 residues. With V trimmed by 4 bases and J by 2 bases, 6 bases remained unmatched. The germline gives CDR1 SGHRS, CDR2 YFSETQ. The CDR3 coding sequence is TGCGCCAGCAGCCACAACAGGGGCCCCTACGAGCAGTACTTC. Amino acid sequence: CASSHNRGPYEQYF.

This rearrangement joins TRBV7-9 to TRBJ1-5, with D unresolved. CDR1 SEHNR and CDR2 FQNEAQ come from the germline V gene (reference sequence). Trimming took 5 bases from V and 4 from J, leaving 15 bases between them. CDR3 length: 15 amino acids. Here the CDR3 DNA reads TGTGCCAGCAGCCGAGGCGTCCAGACTAATCAGCCCCAGCATTTT. It codes for CASSRGVQTNQPQHF.

The chain joins TRBV19 to TRBJ2-1, with 9 nucleotides matching TRBD1. Germline assignment: CDR1 LNHDA and CDR2 SQIVND (reference sequence). V trimming: 8 bases; J trimming: 8 bases; junction bases outside the gene matches: 10. This CDR3 spans 14 amino acids. CDR3 DNA sequence: TGTGCCAGTGGTGGGACAGGGTTAATCTATGAGCAGTTCTTC. Translating it yields CASGGTGLIYEQFF.

The chain couples TRBV2 to TRBJ1-1, with 9 bases that match TRBD1. Germline V gives CDR1 SNHLY, CDR2 FYNNEI. CDR3 size: 14 residues. J lost 11 bases, V lost 5 bases, and 12 bases had no gene match. The CDR3 bases are TGTGCCAGCAGTACAGGGGGCGGCGGACTCGAGGCTTTCTTT. It codes for CASSTGGGGLEAFF.

The chain couples TRBV7-9 to TRBJ1-6, with a tentative D call TRBD1 (5 bases). The CDR3 is made up of 17 amino acids. V gave up 4 bases and J gave up 0 bases, with 13 bases separating them. The germline V gene has CDR1 SEHNR and CDR2 FQNEAQ (reference sequence). CDR3 in DNA: TGTGCCAGCAGCTGGACCCCGGGGGGCTCCTATAATTCACCCCTCCACTTT. It codes for CASSWTPGGSYNSPLHF.